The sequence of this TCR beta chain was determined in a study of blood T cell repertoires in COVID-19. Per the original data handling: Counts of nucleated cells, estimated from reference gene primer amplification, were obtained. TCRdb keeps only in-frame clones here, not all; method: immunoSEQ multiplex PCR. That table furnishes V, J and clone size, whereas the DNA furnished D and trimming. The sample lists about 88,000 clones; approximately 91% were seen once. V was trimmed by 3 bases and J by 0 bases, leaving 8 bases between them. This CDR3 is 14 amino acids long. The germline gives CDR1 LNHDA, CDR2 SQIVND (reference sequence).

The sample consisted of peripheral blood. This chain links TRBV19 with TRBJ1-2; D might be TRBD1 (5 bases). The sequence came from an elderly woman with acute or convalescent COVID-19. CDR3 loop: CASSISQANYGYTF. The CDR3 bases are TGTGCCAGTAGTATCTCACAGGCTAACTATGGCTACACCTTC.